This entry features one T cell receptor beta chain sequence. Its specificity is unknown. The data stem from a study of breast tumors, draining lymph nodes, adjacent tissues. Study-level findings and limits: That most tumor T cells come from lymph nodes remained unproven.

MiXCR, run by TCRdb on the multiplex PCR reads, gives a single entry per CDR3 protein. The repertoire holds tens of thousands of distinct CDR3 sequences, with approximately 57% as singletons. Between the trimmed V and J ends, which lost 4 bases and 4 bases, there was a span of 12 bases. CDR1 and CDR2 (germline): SGDLS, YYNGEE. The CDR3 runs 14 residues. Sequences were obtained from breast tumor tissue. This TCR derives from a female donor with breast cancer. Some clones in this sample may be carry-over from other donors' samples. The chain joins TRBV9 to TRBJ1-3; D may be TRBD1 (5 bases). The CDR3, as DNA: TGTGCCAGCAGCCGCCTCGACAGCGGAAACACCATATATTTT. This encodes CASSRLDSGNTIYF.